This entry features one T cell receptor (beta chain) sequence. The TCRbeta library incorporated unique molecular identifiers. TCRdb recomputed calls from the PCR reads with MiXCR, one row per CDR3 protein. The sample carries about 540,000 distinct CDR3 sequences, around 17% recorded once. The data were taken from a study of T-cell reconstitution after alpha-beta-depleted transplantation in children. Between the trimmed V and J ends, which lost 6 bases and 0 bases, there was a span of 14 bases. The CDR3 is 15 amino acids. CDR1 is SGHDT, CDR2 YYEEEE, per germline. The sequencing used PBMCs from the stem cell graft donor, collected from the stem cell graft. The clonotype was recovered from a human donor who donated a stem cell graft to a child with acute lymphoblastic leukemia. This sequence joins TRBV5-6 and TRBJ2-3; D remains ambiguous. The CDR3, as DNA: TGTGCCAGCACCCGAACGGTCCCTAGCACAGATACGCAGTATTTT. It translates to CASTRTVPSTDTQYF.